This T cell receptor (beta chain) emerged from a study of blood T cell repertoires in COVID-19 (dated by TCRdb to 2018 to 2021). Looking at the study overall: The collaborator samples originated in the United States, Italy and Spain and spanned the acute and convalescent phases of COVID-19. Where available, HLA class I and class II types were obtained from metadata supplied by the sample provider rather than from assay-based typing. The sample metadata nearly always contained a de-identified subject ID, COVID-19 status, age in years and sex. The repertoires were made available in a free public database intended to serve as a resource for research on the immune response to SARS-CoV-2. The material from the prospective study consisted of cDNA or gDNA derived from T cells, B-cell-depleted T cells, or PBMCs. The samples were drawn from the first 160 participants of the ongoing ImmuneRACE study and from about 1,200 subjects provided by 6 global collaborators. Subjects who had been exposed to COVID-19, were actively infected with it, or had recovered from it provided the deeply sampled blood TCRbeta repertoires that made up the dataset. The paper's findings and limits, for the study overall: Clinical and demographic metadata were provided uncurated, with the amount varying by source and participant.

Collaborating institutions collected whole blood in K2EDTA tubes following their own protocols. For TCRbeta analysis, collaborators shipped samples in one of three forms: frozen whole blood, isolated PBMCs, or DNA extracted from either of those sample types. With regard to this clone: Its antigen specificity is not known. No much larger clone is present one base from it, and per-base qualities are unavailable.

The germline V gene supplies CDR1 LGHNA and CDR2 YNFKEQ. Including the terminal cysteine and phenylalanine, the CDR3 comprises 16 residues. Only CDR3 DNA remains: 48 bases, in frame from the first base. V gives up 0 bases and J gives up 0 bases, and the segment between their germline ends measures 10 bases. TCRbeta CDR3 regions were amplified from genomic DNA using the immunoSEQ Assay, a bias-controlled multiplex PCR. In the source study's methods: Nucleated cell counts per sample were estimated from amplification of reference gene primers within the assay. To quantify the absolute abundance of each unique TCRbeta CDR3 rearrangement, sequence reads were collapsed and filtered. Productive Simpson clonality was computed per sample as the square root of Simpson's diversity index over productive rearrangements. Held by TCRdb, this immuneACCESS table contains in-frame sequences only and omits some clones. Under half of the omission traces to an unresolved V gene where checked; the cause of the rest is unknown. D and trimming were read from the DNA, whereas the V and J calls and clone size are those reported in that table. The sample has some 250,000 clones on record, about 82% of them singletons. Over 9% of the sample is held by the ten biggest clonotypes.

The source of this sequence is a man at least 80 years old with acute or convalescent COVID-19. The rearranged segments are TRBV4-2 and TRBJ2-3; TRBD2 is possibly the D segment (5 matching bases). The specimen was peripheral blood. For the CDR3, the sequence is CASSQDGGFSTDTQYF. The sequenced DNA is TGTGCCAGCAGCCAAGATGGCGGGTTTAGCACAGATACGCAGTATTTT.